This T cell receptor beta chain was profiled in a study of T-cell reconstitution after alpha-beta-depleted transplantation in children. This clonotype turned up a few times. Unique molecular identifiers were incorporated into the prepared TCRbeta library. MiXCR was run by TCRdb on the PCR reads, yielding one entry per CDR3 protein. The repertoire holds about 600,000 distinct CDR3 sequences, with roughly 13% as singletons. The receptor comes from a male patient younger than 18 who had a stem cell transplant for acute myeloid leukemia, so the T cells may come from the graft donor. Specimen: PBMCs, mostly from graft donor cells, collected 360 days after TCRalphabeta/CD19-depleted stem cell transplant.

The CDR3 region has the DNA TGTGCCAGCTCATCCGACTTCCACTCCTACAATGAGCAGTTCTTC. Protein: CASSSDFHSYNEQFF. This chain joins TRBV18 and TRBJ2-1, with D unresolved. Trimming pared 5 bases from V and 0 bases from J, leaving 11 bases between. This CDR3 contains 15 residues. CDR1 KGHSH and CDR2 LQKENI come from the germline V gene.